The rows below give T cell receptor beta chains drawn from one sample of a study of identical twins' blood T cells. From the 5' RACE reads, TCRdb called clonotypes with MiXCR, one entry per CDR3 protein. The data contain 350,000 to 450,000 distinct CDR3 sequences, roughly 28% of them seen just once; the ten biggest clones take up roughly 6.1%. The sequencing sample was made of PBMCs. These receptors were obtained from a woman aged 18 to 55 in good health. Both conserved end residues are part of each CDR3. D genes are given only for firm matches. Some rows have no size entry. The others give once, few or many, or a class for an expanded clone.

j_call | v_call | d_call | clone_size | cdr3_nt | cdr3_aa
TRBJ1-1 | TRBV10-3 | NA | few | TGTGCCATCAGTGGGGAGGGTTCTGAAGCTTTCTTT | CAISGEGSEAFF
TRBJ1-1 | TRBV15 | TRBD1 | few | TGTGCCACCAGCACGACAGGGGTGGCTTTCTTT | CATSTTGVAFF
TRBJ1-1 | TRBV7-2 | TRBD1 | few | TGTGCCAGCAGCAGAGGACAGGGCGGTCCTGAAGCTTTCTTT | CASSRGQGGPEAFF
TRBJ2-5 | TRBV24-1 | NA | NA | TGTGCCACCAGTGATGGTCGGACGGCCAGTCAAGAGACCCAGTACTTC | CATSDGRTASQETQYF
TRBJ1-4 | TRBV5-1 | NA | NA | TGCGCCAGCAGCATGGACGGTACCTCGGAAAAACTGTTTTTT | CASSMDGTSEKLFF
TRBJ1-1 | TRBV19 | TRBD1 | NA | TGTGCCAGTAGTAACCTGTCGACAGGGGCCTCTGAAGCTTTCTTT | CASSNLSTGASEAFF
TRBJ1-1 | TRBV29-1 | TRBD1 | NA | TGCAGCGTGAGGGGACAGGGTCCCACTGAAGCTTTCTTT | CSVRGQGPTEAFF
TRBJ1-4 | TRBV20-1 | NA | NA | TGCAGTGCTAGAGTACAGCACGGTAATGAAAAACTGTTTTTT | CSARVQHGNEKLFF
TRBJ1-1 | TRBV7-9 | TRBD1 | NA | TGTGCCAGCAGCCGGGACAGCAACTCGAACACTGAAGCTTTCTTT | CASSRDSNSNTEAFF
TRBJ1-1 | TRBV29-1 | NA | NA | TGCAGCATGGTGGCTGAAGCTTTCTTT | CSMVAEAFF
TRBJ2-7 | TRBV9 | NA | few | TGTGCCAGCGGGCCGAGTGCGTCCTACGAGCAGTACTTC | CASGPSASYEQYF
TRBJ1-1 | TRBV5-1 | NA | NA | TGCGCCAGCAGTTTAGCGACTCAGGCGAACACTGAAGCTTTCTTT | CASSLATQANTEAFF
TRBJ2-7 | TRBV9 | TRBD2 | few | TGTGCCAGCAGCGCGACTAGCGGGAGAGCAGGCGAGCAGTACTTC | CASSATSGRAGEQYF
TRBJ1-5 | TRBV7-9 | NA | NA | TGTGCCAGCAGCCTCGGGACGGGTAACAATCAGCCCCAGCATTTT | CASSLGTGNNQPQHF
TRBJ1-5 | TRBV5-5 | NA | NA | TGTGCCAGCAGCACAACTGAAGCCGGGACATTACATCAGCCCCAGCATTTT | CASSTTEAGTLHQPQHF
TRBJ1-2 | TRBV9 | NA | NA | TGTGCCAGCAGCCCCCCCTCGATGGATGGCTACACCTTC | CASSPPSMDGYTF
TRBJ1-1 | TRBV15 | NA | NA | TGTGCCACCAGCAGAGATCGAAGGGCGTTTGGGACTGAAGCTTTCTTT | CATSRDRRAFGTEAFF
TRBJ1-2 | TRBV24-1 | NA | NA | TGTGCCACCAGTGATTTTGGGGGCCACACCTTC | CATSDFGGHTF
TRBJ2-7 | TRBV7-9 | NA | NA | TGTGCCAGCAGCTTAGCGATTACTGGGTACGAGCAGTACTTC | CASSLAITGYEQYF
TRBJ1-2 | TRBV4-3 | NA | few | TGCGCCAGCAGCCAAGACGAGGGGACTTTCTATGGCTACACCTTC | CASSQDEGTFYGYTF
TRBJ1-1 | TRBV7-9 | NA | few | TGTGCCAGCAGCGTCCTTGGGAGCACTGAAGCTTTCTTT | CASSVLGSTEAFF